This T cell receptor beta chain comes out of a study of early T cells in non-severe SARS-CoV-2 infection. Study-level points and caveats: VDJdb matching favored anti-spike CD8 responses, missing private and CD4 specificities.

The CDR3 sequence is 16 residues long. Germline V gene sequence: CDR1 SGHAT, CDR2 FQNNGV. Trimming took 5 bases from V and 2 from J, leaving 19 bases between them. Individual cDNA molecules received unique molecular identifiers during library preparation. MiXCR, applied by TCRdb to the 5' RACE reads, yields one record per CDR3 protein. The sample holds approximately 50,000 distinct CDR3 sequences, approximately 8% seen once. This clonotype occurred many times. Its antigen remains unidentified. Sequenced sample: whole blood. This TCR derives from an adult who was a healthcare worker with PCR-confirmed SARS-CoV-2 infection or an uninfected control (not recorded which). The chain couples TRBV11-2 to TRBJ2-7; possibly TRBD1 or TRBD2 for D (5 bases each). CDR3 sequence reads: CASSPLERRGPYEQYF. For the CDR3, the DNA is TGTGCCAGCAGCCCCCTCGAACGCCGGGGACCCTACGAGCAGTACTTC.